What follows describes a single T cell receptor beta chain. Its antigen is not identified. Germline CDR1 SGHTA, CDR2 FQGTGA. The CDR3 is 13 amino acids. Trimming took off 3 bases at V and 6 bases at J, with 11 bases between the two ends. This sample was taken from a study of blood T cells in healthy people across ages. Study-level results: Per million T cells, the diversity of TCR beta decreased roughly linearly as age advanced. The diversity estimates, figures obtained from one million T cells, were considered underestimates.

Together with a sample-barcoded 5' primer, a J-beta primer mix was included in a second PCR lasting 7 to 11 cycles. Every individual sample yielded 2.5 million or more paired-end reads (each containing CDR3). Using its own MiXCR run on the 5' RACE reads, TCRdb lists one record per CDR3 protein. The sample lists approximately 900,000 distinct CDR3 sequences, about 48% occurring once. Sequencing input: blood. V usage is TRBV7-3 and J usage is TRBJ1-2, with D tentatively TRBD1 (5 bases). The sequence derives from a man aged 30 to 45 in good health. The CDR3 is CASSFAGYNGYTF. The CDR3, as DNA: TGTGCCAGCAGCTTCGCAGGGTATAATGGCTACACCTTC.